This T cell receptor beta chain derives from a study of somatic mutations in cytotoxic T cells in rheumatoid arthritis. The wider study: Some V beta antibody-stained T-cell populations were flow-sorted at nearly 100% purity, including V beta1+ cells sequenced for TCRB. Whole-study results and caveats: About an eighth of the 65 patients had a largest CD8+ clone above 20% of CD8+ cells. Nothing was done to adjust for multiple comparisons when TRBV07 showed up slightly less in rheumatoid arthritis patients. The identity of the antigens targeted by the expanded CD8+ clones remained unknown.

Comments on this clone: Its specificity is unknown.

Produced via immunoSEQ multiplex PCR; TCRdb's table is partial and in-frame only. This sample has about 6,400 clones, with around 68% found just once. This CDR3 region has 15 residues. The V gene lost 5 bases and the J gene lost 3 bases, with 16 bases spanning the gap. The V gene's germline CDR1 is SGHNT and CDR2 YENEEA. The sequence was obtained from a woman aged 50 to 65 in good health. The sequenced sample consisted of CD8+ T cells sorted from blood. The V call is TRBV11-3, the J call TRBJ1-1, with D possibly being TRBD1 (5 bases). CDR3 DNA sequence: TGTGCCAGCAGCCCTAAACTCGGAGGGGACACTGAAGCTTTCTTT. Its translation is CASSPKLGGDTEAFF.